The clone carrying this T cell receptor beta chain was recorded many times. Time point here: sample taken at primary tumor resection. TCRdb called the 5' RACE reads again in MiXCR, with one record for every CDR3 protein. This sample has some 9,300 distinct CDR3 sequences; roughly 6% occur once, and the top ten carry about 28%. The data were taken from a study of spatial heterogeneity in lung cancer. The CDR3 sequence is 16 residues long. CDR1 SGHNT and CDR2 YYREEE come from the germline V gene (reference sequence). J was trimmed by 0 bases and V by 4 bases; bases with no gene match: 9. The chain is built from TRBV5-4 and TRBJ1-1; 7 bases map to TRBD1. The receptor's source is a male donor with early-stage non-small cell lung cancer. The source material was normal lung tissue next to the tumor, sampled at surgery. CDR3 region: CASSRGPGQMNTEAFF. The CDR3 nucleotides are TGTGCCAGCAGCCGGGGACCGGGACAGATGAACACTGAAGCTTTCTTT.